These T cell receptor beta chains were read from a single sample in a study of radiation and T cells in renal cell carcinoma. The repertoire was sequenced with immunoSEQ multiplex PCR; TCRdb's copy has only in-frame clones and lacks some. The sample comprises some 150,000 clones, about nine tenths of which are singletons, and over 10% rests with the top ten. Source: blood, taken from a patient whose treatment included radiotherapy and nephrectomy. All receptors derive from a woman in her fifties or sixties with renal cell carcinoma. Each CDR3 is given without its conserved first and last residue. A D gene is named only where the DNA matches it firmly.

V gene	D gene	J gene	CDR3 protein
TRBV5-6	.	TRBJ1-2	ASSFWGRTPYGYT
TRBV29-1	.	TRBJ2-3	SVEEGPTDTQY
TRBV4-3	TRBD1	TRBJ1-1	ASSQFGQGESEAF
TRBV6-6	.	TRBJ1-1	ASKGSAVGPNTEAF
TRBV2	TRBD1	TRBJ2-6	ASRDRISGANVLT
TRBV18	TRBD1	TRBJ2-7	ASSPDRDDYEQY
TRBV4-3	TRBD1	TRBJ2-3	ASSPGQGPDTQY
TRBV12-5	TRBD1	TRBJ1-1	ASGLARGYGPEAF
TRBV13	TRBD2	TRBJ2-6	ASSFSRRGGPNVLT
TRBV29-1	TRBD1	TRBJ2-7	SVGWDRGSYEQY
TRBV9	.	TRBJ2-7	ASLLRGAGGNYEQY
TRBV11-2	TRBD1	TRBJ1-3	ASSFGQGAGNTIY
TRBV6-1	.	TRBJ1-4	ASRDYRATNEKLF
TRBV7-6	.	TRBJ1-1	ASSSGGYATEAF
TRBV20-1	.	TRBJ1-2	SAYAAYGYT
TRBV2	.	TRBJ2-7	ASSASCRGTHEQY
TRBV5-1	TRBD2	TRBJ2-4	ASSQESGLAGEMSGNIQY
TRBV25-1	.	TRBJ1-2	ASSEPAGRGYT
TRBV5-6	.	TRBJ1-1	ASSPAMNTEAF
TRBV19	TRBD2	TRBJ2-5	ASQNWGLAEETQY
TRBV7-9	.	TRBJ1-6	ASSLRAQSEGSYNSPLH
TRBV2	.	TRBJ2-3	ASSQPGDTQY
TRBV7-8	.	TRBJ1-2	ASSRAGRLGGNGYT
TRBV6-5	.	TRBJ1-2	ASDSEGYGYT
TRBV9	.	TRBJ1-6	ASSVDSHNSPLH
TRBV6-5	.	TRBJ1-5	ASSQRDQPQH
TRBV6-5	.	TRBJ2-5	ASSFGKETQY
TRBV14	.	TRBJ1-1	ASRGQKAF
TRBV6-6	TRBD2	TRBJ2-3	ASTALAEYTDTQY
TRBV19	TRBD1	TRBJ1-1	ASTTTGGYGEAF
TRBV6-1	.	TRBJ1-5	ASSERDTQDQPQH
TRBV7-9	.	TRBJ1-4	ASSLGPRGEKLF
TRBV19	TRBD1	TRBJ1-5	ASSRQGLKAGQPQH
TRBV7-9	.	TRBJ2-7	ASSQWGGAPGHEQY
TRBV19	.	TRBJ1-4	ASSLRRATNEKLF
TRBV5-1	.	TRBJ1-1	ASRGHTEAF
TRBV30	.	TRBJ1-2	AWDPRVNYGYT
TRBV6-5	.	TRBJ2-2	ASNRVTSNTGELF
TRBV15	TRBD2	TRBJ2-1	ATSTGTSGGAMRNEQF
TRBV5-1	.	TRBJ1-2	ASSLDRQFGYT
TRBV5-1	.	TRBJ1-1	ASSGGPNTEAF
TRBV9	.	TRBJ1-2	ASSGRGRFYGYT
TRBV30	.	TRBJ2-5	AWSLALRETQY
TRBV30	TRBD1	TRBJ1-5	AWNLGTGVQPQH
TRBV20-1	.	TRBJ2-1	SAELNEQF
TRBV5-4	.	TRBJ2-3	ASSPPGTDTQY
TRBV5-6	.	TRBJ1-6	ASSLDGGYNSPLH
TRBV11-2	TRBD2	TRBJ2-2	ASSSFTGTSETGELF
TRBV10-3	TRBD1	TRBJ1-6	AISERGQLKNSPLH
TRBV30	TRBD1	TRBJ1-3	AWSFTGGRGNTIY
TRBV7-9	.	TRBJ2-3	ASSSALSPDTQY
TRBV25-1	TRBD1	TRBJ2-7	ASSELTGVEVEQY
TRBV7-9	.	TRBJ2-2	ASSSGGSKGLNTGELF
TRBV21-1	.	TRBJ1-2	ASSKEGPDFYGYT